One sample yielded the 22 T cell receptor beta chains listed below, sequenced in a study of cytomegalovirus exposure and HLA in healthy donors. Vbeta (60) and Jbeta (13) primers were used in the PCR. Using immunoSEQ multiplex PCR, the repertoire was profiled, and TCRdb retains in-frame clones only, with some absent. Among some 150,000 clones listed, roughly 73% were seen once. What was sequenced was PBMCs. These receptors were collected from a female donor in good health and CMV-seronegative.

The chain joins TRBV5-1 to TRBJ2-3; 12 nucleotides align to TRBD1. Germline-derived CDR1 and CDR2 are SGHRS and YFSETQ. After removal of 4 bases from V and 5 bases from J, the junction contained 5 bases not matched to a gene. This CDR3 is built from 15 residues. CDR3 residues: CASSRDRGQGDTQYF. The CDR3 DNA is TGCGCCAGCAGCAGGGACAGGGGGCAGGGAGATACGCAGTATTTT.

V is TRBV2 and J is TRBJ2-2; 7 nucleotides match TRBD1. Germline V lookup: CDR1 SNHLY, CDR2 FYNNEI. J was trimmed by 8 bases and V by 2 bases; bases with no gene match: 8. The CDR3 contains 15 residues. The CDR3 nucleotides read TGTGCCAGCAGTGAAAGGGACAGATTTATTGGGGAGCTGTTTTTT. Protein product: CASSERDRFIGELFF.

J is TRBJ1-2 and V is TRBV5-1; no clear D gene. Trimming cost V 6 bases and J 4 bases, with 16 bases left between them. CDR3 size: 14 residues. The germline gives CDR1 SGHRS, CDR2 YFSETQ. The CDR3 DNA sequence: TGCGCCAGCACCGACGCTATACGGAGCTATGGCTACACCTTC. Translating it yields CASTDAIRSYGYTF.

The rearrangement joins TRBV19 to TRBJ2-1; 12 bases are a match to TRBD2. V trimming: 5 bases; J trimming: 7 bases; junction bases outside the gene matches: 12. The CDR3 extends over 17 amino acids. CDR1 is LNHDA, CDR2 SQIVND, per germline (reference sequence). CDR3 sequence reads: CASSPRTSGTRRNEQFF. CDR3 nucleotide sequence: TGTGCCAGTAGTCCCAGGACTAGCGGGACGCGAAGGAATGAGCAGTTCTTC.

There are a few counts of this clone. The rearrangement joins TRBV7-9 to TRBJ1-4; D gene ambiguous. The V end was cut by 5 bases, the J end by 2 bases, with 15 bases between. The CDR3 has 16 residues. CDR1 is SEHNR and CDR2 is FQNEAQ in the germline V gene (reference sequence). In nucleotides, the CDR3 is TGTGCCAGCAGCCTTTTAGGAGGGAGTACTAATGAAAAACTGTTTTTT. Encoded protein: CASSLLGGSTNEKLFF.

The V call is TRBV27, the J call TRBJ2-5, with a possible D match to TRBD2 (6 bases). The J call may be wrong; the DNA end is better matched by TRBJ2-7. Per germline, CDR1 MNHEY and CDR2 SMNVEV (reference sequence). This CDR3 has 13 residues. Here the CDR3 reads CASRGGFSYEQYF. The CDR3 DNA reads as TGTGCCAGCAGGGGGGGATTTTCCTACGAGCAGTACTTC.

V and J are TRBV7-6 and TRBJ2-2; 7 positions agree with TRBD2. Germline CDR1 is SGHVS and CDR2 is FNYEAQ. This CDR3 is built from 17 residues. The J segment lost 2 bases and the V segment lost 3 bases, leaving 9 bases of the junction unmatched. The CDR3 spells CASSFRLLADNTGELFF. In DNA, the CDR3 is TGTGCCAGCAGCTTTAGGCTTCTAGCGGATAACACCGGGGAGCTGTTTTTT.

The V gene is TRBV6-4, the J gene TRBJ1-6, with 10 bases fitting TRBD1. Germline CDR1 is MRHNA and CDR2 is SNTAGT. The junction had 4 bases not matched to a gene; V was cut back by 8 bases and J by 9 bases. The CDR3 has 13 amino acids. The CDR3 protein is CASGTGEGSPLHF. The CDR3 bases are TGTGCCAGCGGGACAGGGGAAGGTTCACCCCTCCACTTT.

V is TRBV28 and J is TRBJ1-2, with TRBD1 matching over 9 bases. CDR1 and CDR2 from the germline V gene are MDHEN and SYDVKM. V lost 8 bases and J lost 8; bases outside the gene matches: 3. The CDR3 runs to 11 residues. CDR3 nucleotides: TGTGCCAGCGGGACAGGGCACGGCTACACCTTC. It specifies CASGTGHGYTF.

V is TRBV5-1 and J is TRBJ2-3; TRBD2 aligns across 10 bases. Per germline, CDR1 SGHRS and CDR2 YFSETQ. The CDR3 runs 17 residues. J gave up 3 bases and V 4 bases, and 11 bases lay outside the gene matches. The chain's CDR3 is CASSRALAGDRTDTQYF. DNA of the CDR3: TGCGCCAGCAGCCGTGCCCTAGCGGGAGATAGGACAGATACGCAGTATTTT.

V gene TRBV6-5 combines with J gene TRBJ2-6; the match to TRBD2 covers 7 bases. The CDR3 covers 15 residues. Trimming removed 10 bases from V and 0 bases from J; junction bases left unmatched: 6. The germline V gene encodes CDR1 MNHEY and CDR2 SVGAGI. CDR3 nucleotides: TGTGCCATATCTAGCGGCAGCTCTGGGGCCAACGTCCTGACTTTC. This translates into CAISSGSSGANVLTF.

This sequence joins TRBV4-1 and TRBJ2-7, with TRBD2 matching 10 bases. The CDR3 is 14 residues long. V shed 0 bases and J 12 bases; nucleotides not matched to a gene: 8. Germline V lookup: CDR1 MGHRA, CDR2 YSYEKL. CDR3 DNA: TGCGCCAGCAGCCAAGATCTTCTACTAGCGGGGATGTACTTC. Translation: CASSQDLLLAGMYF.

This rearrangement joins TRBV9 to TRBJ2-3, with 13 nucleotides matching TRBD2. CDR1 is SGDLS, CDR2 YYNGEE, per germline. Trimming removed 0 bases from V and 2 bases from J; junction bases left unmatched: 3. The CDR3 is 17 residues long. This CDR3 reads CASSVAGTSGATDTQYF. DNA for the CDR3: TGTGCCAGCAGCGTAGCCGGGACTAGCGGGGCCACAGATACGCAGTATTTT.

This chain links TRBV9 with TRBJ2-3, with 9 bases aligning to TRBD2. Germline V gene lookup returns CDR1 SGDLS and CDR2 YYNGEE. Trimming removed 0 bases from V and 2 bases from J; junction bases left unmatched: 7. The CDR3 spans 17 residues. The CDR3 coding sequence is TGTGCCAGCAGCGTAGCCTATAGCGGGGGCCTCACAGATACGCAGTATTTT. Amino acid sequence: CASSVAYSGGLTDTQYF. Full variable domain (outside the CDR3, taken from reference TRBV9 and TRBJ2-3): DSGVTQTPKHLITATGQRVTLRCSPRSGDLSVYWYQQSLDQGLQFLIQYYNGEERAKGNILERFSAQQFPDLHSELNLSSLELGDSALYFCASSVAYSGGLTDTQYFGPGTRLTVL.

The chain recombines TRBV6-1 with TRBJ2-2, with D unclear. Trimming took off 2 bases at V and 2 bases at J, with 9 bases between the two ends. Germline V gene sequence: CDR1 MNHNS, CDR2 SASEGT. CDR3 length equals 15 residues. Here the CDR3 reads CASSELGPNTGELFF. DNA for the CDR3: TGTGCCAGCAGTGAACTAGGCCCTAACACCGGGGAGCTGTTTTTT.

This clone was counted between two and nine times. The chain employs TRBV14 and TRBJ1-5; D is uncertain. Germline V gene data show CDR1 as SGHDN and CDR2 as FVKESK. Trimming pared 2 bases from V and 3 bases from J, leaving 11 bases between. The CDR3 totals 15 residues. CDR3 in amino acids: CASSQTGDYNQPQHF. The CDR3 DNA is TGTGCCAGCAGCCAAACCGGGGATTACAATCAGCCCCAGCATTTT. Full variable domain (rest looked up from reference TRBV14 and TRBJ1-5): EAGVTQFPSHSVIEKGQTVTLRCDPISGHDNLYWYRRVMGKEIKFLLHFVKESKQDESGMPNNRFLAERTGGTYSTLKVQPAELEDSGVYFCASSQTGDYNQPQHFGDGTRLSIL.

The chain employs TRBV7-2 and TRBJ2-3; D not resolved. The CDR3 sequence is 12 residues long. V was cut by 5 bases and J by 0 bases, with 3 bases left in between. Germline V gene lookup returns CDR1 SGHTA and CDR2 FQGNSA. The CDR3 loop is CASSLSTDTQYF. In nucleotides, the CDR3 is TGTGCCAGCAGCCTTAGCACAGATACGCAGTATTTT.

This clone has only one observation. V is TRBV28 and J is TRBJ1-6; D is undetermined. Trimming cost V 2 bases and J 7 bases, with 18 bases left between them. Germline-derived CDR1 and CDR2 are MDHEN and SYDVKM. The CDR3 length is 17 residues. The CDR3 region has the DNA TGTGCCAGCAGTTTAAGGTCGGGGTATGAGGGAAATTCACCCCTCCACTTT. Its translation: CASSLRSGYEGNSPLHF. The variable domain in full, completed from reference TRBV28 and TRBJ1-6, reads DVKVTQSSRYLVKRTGEKVFLECVQDMDHENMFWYRQDPGLGLRLIYFSYDVKMKEKGDIPEGYSVSREKKERFSLILESASTNQTSMYLCASSLRSGYEGNSPLHFGNGTRLTVT.

The V gene is TRBV27, the J gene TRBJ2-1; weak D call: TRBD1 (6 bases). Germline CDR1 reads MNHEY; CDR2 reads SMNVEV (reference sequence). CDR3 length: 15 residues. Trimming cost V 5 bases and J 0 bases, with 11 bases left between them. CDR3 in amino acids: CASSLGQLSYNEQFF. CDR3 nucleotides: TGTGCCAGCAGTCTAGGACAGCTCTCCTACAATGAGCAGTTCTTC.

This chain connects TRBV5-4 to TRBJ2-3, with 8 bases that match TRBD1. The ends lost 4 bases at V and 4 bases at J; junction bases unmatched: 8. CDR3 length: 15 residues. Germline V gene data show CDR1 as SGHNT and CDR2 as YYREEE (reference sequence). This chain's CDR3 is CASSPLLTGADTQYF. The CDR3 nucleotides read TGTGCCAGCAGCCCACTTTTGACAGGGGCAGATACGCAGTATTTT.

V and J are TRBV5-8 and TRBJ2-7; D unresolved. The CDR3 runs 15 residues. Germline loops: CDR1 SGHTS, CDR2 YDEGEE. Trimming cost V 0 bases and J 0 bases, with 10 bases left between them. The CDR3, as DNA: TGTGCCAGCAGCTTGGGAATGGTCGGCTCCTACGAGCAGTACTTC. It yields the protein CASSLGMVGSYEQYF.

The V gene is TRBV15, the J gene TRBJ1-3; D not certain. Per germline, CDR1 LNHNV and CDR2 YYDKDF (reference sequence). CDR3 length: 16 residues. The V end was cut by 3 bases, the J end by 0 bases, with 12 bases between. CDR3 residues: CATSSPGKSSGNTIYF. CDR3 sequence (DNA): TGTGCCACCAGCAGCCCGGGGAAGAGCTCTGGAAACACCATATATTTT.